These 6 T cell receptor beta chains share one sample of origin, sequenced in a study of shared clonotypes between healthy human individuals. Measured with immunoSEQ multiplex PCR; TCRdb has only the in-frame clones, and not every one. Of about 2.3 million clones in the sample, 80% to 95% are singletons; the top ten hold about 0.41%. Sequences were obtained from naive CD4+ T cells from PBMCs. Subset in this sample: CD45RA+ positively selected. These TCRs come from a man younger than 35 in good health. Some clones in this sample may be carry-over from other donors' samples.

The CDR3 DNA reads TGCGCCAGCAGCTTGGGGCCGGCGGCCGGGGAGCTGTTTTTT. As protein: CASSLGPAAGELFF. The V and J genes are TRBV5-1 and TRBJ2-2, with unresolved D. The germline gives CDR1 SGHRS, CDR2 YFSETQ. The ends were cut back, 0 bases at V and 6 bases at J, with 9 bases in the middle. The CDR3 runs to 14 residues.

The V call is TRBV19, the J call TRBJ1-1; 8 bases align to TRBD1. CDR1 is LNHDA, CDR2 SQIVND, per germline (reference sequence). V shed 4 bases and J 1 base; nucleotides not matched to a gene: 8. The CDR3 length is 16 residues. CDR3 nucleotide sequence: TGTGCCAGTAGTACCGTCCTCGACAGGGGGAACACTGAAGCTTTCTTT. Protein product: CASSTVLDRGNTEAFF. Full variable domain (remainder filled in from reference TRBV19 and TRBJ1-1): DGGITQSPKYLFRKEGQNVTLSCEQNLNHDAMYWYRQDPGQGLRLIYYSQIVNDFQKGDIAEGYSVSREKKESFPLTVTSAQKNPTAFYLCASSTVLDRGNTEAFFGQGTRLTVV.

The rearrangement uses TRBV28 and TRBJ2-7, with 8 bases aligning to TRBD1. The CDR3 is made up of 13 amino acids. Germline V CDR1 and CDR2: MDHEN, SYDVKM. V trimming: 6 bases; J trimming: 3 bases; junction bases outside the gene matches: 4. The CDR3 DNA follows: TGTGCCAGCAGGGCAGGGGGCCACTACGAGCAGTACTTC. It encodes CASRAGGHYEQYF.

The chain carries TRBV18 and TRBJ2-3, with 8 bases matching TRBD2. Looked up from germline, CDR1 is KGHSH and CDR2 is LQKENI. CDR3 length: 17 residues. V dropped 6 bases and J dropped 5; count of bases not matched to a gene: 16. The CDR3 sequence: CASSRSQTSEGEDTQYF. The CDR3 region has the DNA TGTGCCAGCTCCCGTTCGCAGACTAGCGAGGGGGAAGATACGCAGTATTTT.

The CDR3 reads CASSQDLVRTEWWTGGTEAFF. In nucleotides, the CDR3 is TGCGCCAGCAGCCAAGATCTGGTCCGGACCGAGTGGTGGACGGGGGGCACTGAAGCTTTCTTT. The chain has TRBV4-3 and TRBJ1-1, with D perhaps TRBD1 (5 bases). The V gene's germline CDR1 is LGHNA and CDR2 YSLEER. V shed 0 bases and J shed 4 bases, with 30 bases lying between them. The CDR3 sequence is 21 residues long.

This chain connects TRBV6-5 to TRBJ2-5, with 9 nucleotides matching TRBD1. With the DNA end fitting TRBJ2-7 better, the J assignment may be wrong. This CDR3 has 15 residues. Germline-derived CDR1 and CDR2 are MNHEY and SVGAGI. Here the CDR3 reads CASRRNRDRAYEQYF. The DNA of the CDR3 is TGTGCCAGCAGACGGAACCGGGACAGGGCCTACGAGCAGTACTTC.